One T cell receptor beta chain is described in this entry. The sample is drawn from a study of tumor-infiltrating lymphocytes in localized non-small cell lung cancer. CDR3 length: 15 residues. Trimming left V 5 bases short and J 3 bases short, with 15 bases between. CDR1 is SGHDN and CDR2 is FVKESK in the germline V gene. The method was immunoSEQ multiplex PCR; TCRdb's version includes in-frame clones alone and lacks a portion of them. In the table there are fewer than 11,000 clones, 60% of which are singletons. The chain is built from TRBV14 and TRBJ2-3; weak D call: TRBD1 (6 bases). This TCR was sampled from a human donor with non-small cell lung cancer. The sample taken for sequencing was uninvolved lung tissue not adjacent to the tumor. CDR3 loop: CASSSLRGTTDTQYF. CDR3 coding DNA: TGTGCCAGCAGCTCACTAAGGGGGACGACAGATACGCAGTATTTT.